This note documents a single T cell receptor (beta chain) sequence. What it recognizes is unknown. Trimming removed 0 bases at V and 1 base at J, with 9 bases between. Germline V gene lookup returns CDR1 SGHNT and CDR2 YENEEA. The CDR3 contains 15 residues. The sample originates from a study of graft-versus-host responses after intestinal transplantation. Findings and caveats of the study: Recipient-marrow GvH clones were detected, some having first appeared in ileum or blood. Early post-transplant HvG declines were associated with peak circulating GvH clone levels.

Sequenced by immunoSEQ multiplex PCR; TCRdb stores in-frame clones only, minus some. The repertoire holds about 100,000 clones, with approximately 86% as singletons. The chain joins TRBV11-3 to TRBJ1-1, with a possible D match to TRBD1 (5 bases). The clonotype comes from a human donor who was the organ donor for an intestinal transplant. Sequenced material: unstimulated CD4+ T cells sorted from spleen or lymph node cells, taken before transplant. The CDR3 reads CASSLDQGANTEAFF. DNA of the CDR3: TGTGCCAGCAGCTTAGATCAGGGAGCGAACACTGAAGCTTTCTTT.